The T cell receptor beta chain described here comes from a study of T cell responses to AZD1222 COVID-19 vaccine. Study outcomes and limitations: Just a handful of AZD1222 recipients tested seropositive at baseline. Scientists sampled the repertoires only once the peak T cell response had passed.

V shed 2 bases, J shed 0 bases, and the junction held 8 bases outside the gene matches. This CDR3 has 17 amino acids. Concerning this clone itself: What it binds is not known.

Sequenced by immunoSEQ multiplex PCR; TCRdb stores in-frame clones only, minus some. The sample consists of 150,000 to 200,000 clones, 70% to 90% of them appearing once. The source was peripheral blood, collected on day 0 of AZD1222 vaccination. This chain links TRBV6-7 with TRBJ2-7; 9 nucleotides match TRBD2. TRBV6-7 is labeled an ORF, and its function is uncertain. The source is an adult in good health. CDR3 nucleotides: TGTGCCAGCAGTTACCAACTAGCGGGCGCGAGCTCCTACGAGCAGTACTTC. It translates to CASSYQLAGASSYEQYF.